This T cell receptor beta chain was documented in a study of blood T cell repertoires in COVID-19 (dated by TCRdb to about 2020). Broadly, across the study: Samples covering the acute and convalescent phases of COVID-19 were provided by collaborators in the United States, Italy and Spain. The material from the prospective study consisted of cDNA or gDNA derived from T cells, B-cell-depleted T cells, or PBMCs. Where available, HLA class I and class II types were obtained from metadata supplied by the sample provider rather than from assay-based typing. The repertoires were released in a freely available public database meant as a resource for research on the immune response to SARS-CoV-2. Nearly every sample came with metadata listing a de-identified subject ID, COVID-19 status, age in years and sex. Subjects who had been exposed to COVID-19, were actively infected with it, or had recovered from it provided the deeply sampled blood TCRbeta repertoires that made up the dataset. Samples were obtained from the ongoing ImmuneRACE study (first 160 participants) and from 1,254 subjects provided by 6 global collaborators.

Germline trimming: 0 bases from V, 12 bases from J; junction bases outside gene matches: 2. There are 11 amino acids in the CDR3, from cysteine to phenylalanine inclusive. The only DNA kept is the CDR3, 33 bases in frame from the first base. Looking up the germline V gene (reference sequence) yields CDR1 SGHNT and CDR2 YYREEE. What the work shows at the level of the full study, not this receptor alone: The amount of clinical and demographic metadata varied by source and participant and was provided uncurated.

This clone came up once. What this receptor recognizes is not known. Per-base quality was not reported, and no clone a single base away is much larger than it. A second Seattle source provided samples from volunteer blood donors who had recovered from COVID-19. The collaborating institutions used their own protocols to collect whole blood in K2EDTA tubes. Collaborator samples were shipped for TCRbeta analysis as frozen whole blood, isolated PBMCs, or DNA extracted from either sample type. The immunoSEQ Assay, a bias-controlled multiplex PCR, was used to amplify TCRbeta CDR3 regions from genomic DNA. Concerning the study's data processing: Nucleated cell counts per sample were estimated from amplification of reference gene primers within the assay. To quantify the absolute abundance of each unique TCRbeta CDR3 rearrangement, sequence reads were collapsed and filtered. For each sample, productive Simpson clonality was calculated as the square root of Simpson's diversity index over productive rearrangements. The table was pulled from immuneACCESS by TCRdb, which kept in-frame rearrangements only. Such tables lose some clones; where checked, under half of the loss comes from unresolved V genes, and the rest has no known cause. V, J and clone size reflect that table, while D and trimming were determined from the DNA. The sample data list 250,000 to 300,000 clones, and 87% of these were observed just once. The leading ten clones occupy roughly 2% of the sample.

Sequenced material: peripheral blood. The TCR was taken from a woman between 45 and 65 years old who had recovered from COVID-19. Recombination linked TRBV5-4 to TRBJ1-2; TRBD1 aligns with 7 central bases. The DNA sequence is given as TGTGCCAGCAGCTTGGGACAGGGCGACACCTTC. It translates as CASSLGQGDTF.